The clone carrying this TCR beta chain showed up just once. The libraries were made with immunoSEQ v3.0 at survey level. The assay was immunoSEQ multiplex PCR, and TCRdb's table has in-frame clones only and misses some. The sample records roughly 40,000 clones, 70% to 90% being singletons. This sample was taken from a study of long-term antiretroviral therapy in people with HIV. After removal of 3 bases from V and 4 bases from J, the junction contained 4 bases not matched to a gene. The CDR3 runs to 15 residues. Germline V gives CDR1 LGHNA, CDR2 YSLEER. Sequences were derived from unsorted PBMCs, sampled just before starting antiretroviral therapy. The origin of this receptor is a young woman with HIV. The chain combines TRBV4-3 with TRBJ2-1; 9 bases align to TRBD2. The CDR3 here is CASSQLAGDYNEQFF. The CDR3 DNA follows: TGCGCCAGCAGCCAGTTAGCGGGGGATTACAATGAGCAGTTCTTC.